The T cell receptor (beta chain) described here comes from a study of shared clonotypes between healthy human individuals. This CDR3 spans 15 amino acids. V was pared by 0 bases and J by 2 bases, with 4 bases of the junction left unmatched. Germline V gives CDR1 SGDLS, CDR2 YYNGEE. Study results and caveats: Non-shared clonotypes showed lower generation probabilities than clonotypes common to all four donors. Represented diversity, genetic and exposure-history alike, was limited by few donors. Among several donors, roughly 5.5% of naive CD4 clonotypes were found in common.

Sorted-subset replicate PCR reactions contained about 200 ng DNA, corresponding to about 30,000 T cell genomes. TCRdb's copy holds only in-frame clones and misses some; the assay was immunoSEQ multiplex PCR. The sample consists of about 590,000 clones, around 95% of them appearing once. CD45RO negativity and positive selection for CCR7 defined naive CD8 cells, a population that excluded terminally differentiated effector memory CD45RA+ cells. In regard to this clone: Its antigen remains unknown.

The rearrangement uses TRBV9 and TRBJ2-7; 8 bases are a match to TRBD2. Sequences were obtained from naive CD8+ T cells sorted from blood. The TCR comes from a woman under 40 in good health. The CDR3 loop reads CASSVAGLATYEQYF. CDR3 DNA: TGTGCCAGCAGCGTAGCCGGACTAGCCACCTACGAGCAGTACTTC.